Listed here are 21 T cell receptor beta chains from one sample, sequenced in a study of T cell responses to AZD1222 COVID-19 vaccine. The protocol was immunoSEQ multiplex PCR, while the TCRdb copy is restricted to in-frame clones and leaves out a portion. The repertoire consists of around 120,000 clones, with around 96% occurring once and the leading ten covering 2.2%. Material: peripheral blood, obtained on day 0 of AZD1222 vaccination. The receptors derive from an adult in good health.

The chain is built from TRBV11-2 and TRBJ1-1; D is uncertain. The germline V gene encodes CDR1 SGHAT and CDR2 FQNNGV. The V gene lost 3 bases and the J gene lost 0 bases, with 8 bases spanning the gap. CDR3 size: 14 residues. The chain's CDR3 is CASSFLGMNTEAFF. For the CDR3, the DNA is TGTGCCAGCAGCTTTTTAGGGATGAACACTGAAGCTTTCTTT.

CDR3 bases: TGTGCCATCAGTGAGTCTGAAGGGATAAGTGGGTTCTTT. Its translation is CAISESEGISGFF. The rearrangement uses TRBV10-3 and TRBJ1-1; no clear D. CDR3 length: 13 residues. The germline gives CDR1 ENHRY, CDR2 SYGVKD. The germline V and J ends were trimmed by 0 bases and 14 bases, with 16 bases remaining between them.

The chain has TRBV9 and TRBJ2-2; D might be TRBD2 (5 bases). Germline CDR1 reads SGDLS; CDR2 reads YYNGEE. The germline V and J ends were trimmed by 0 bases and 5 bases, with 14 bases remaining between them. The CDR3 has 16 residues. CDR3 amino acids: CASSVVSRVDTGELFF. DNA for the CDR3: TGTGCCAGCAGCGTAGTATCGCGGGTTGATACCGGGGAGCTGTTTTTT.

The V gene is TRBV7-3, the J gene TRBJ1-1; TRBD1 is a possible D gene (5 bases). The CDR3 is 15 amino acids. With 0 bases removed from V and 6 bases from J, the gap between germline ends came to 14 bases. Germline V CDR1 and CDR2: SGHTA, FQGTGA. CDR3 coding DNA: TGTGCCAGCAGCTTAACGGCCATCAGGGCCGCTGAAGCTTTCTTT. This sequence encodes CASSLTAIRAAEAFF.

This chain connects TRBV19 to TRBJ1-3; D unresolved. CDR1 is LNHDA, CDR2 SQIVND, per germline (reference sequence). CDR3 length: 15 residues. V dropped 5 bases and J dropped 2 bases, with 13 bases sitting between them. The CDR3 bases are TGTGCCAGTAGTCCCTGGGCGGGCACTGGAAACACCATATATTTT. Its protein is CASSPWAGTGNTIYF.

This clone was counted a single time. This chain joins TRBV19 and TRBJ1-1; unclear D gene. The CDR3 totals 15 residues. The germline gives CDR1 LNHDA, CDR2 SQIVND (reference sequence). V lost 1 base and J 4 bases, leaving 13 bases between the germline ends. DNA for the CDR3: TGTGCCAGTAGTATAGTTGGCCCCAGGAGCACTGAAGCTTTCTTT. Translated, it gives CASSIVGPRSTEAFF. Drawing the rest from reference TRBV19 and TRBJ1-1, the complete variable domain is DGGITQSPKYLFRKEGQNVTLSCEQNLNHDAMYWYRQDPGQGLRLIYYSQIVNDFQKGDIAEGYSVSREKKESFPLTVTSAQKNPTAFYLCASSIVGPRSTEAFFGQGTRLTVV.

The CDR3 nucleotides are TGTGCCAGCTCAGAGGCAGGGGCTACGATATATAGCAATCAGCCCCAGCATTTT. It is translated as CASSEAGATIYSNQPQHF. The J gene is TRBJ1-5, the V gene TRBV18; TRBD1 is a possible D gene (6 bases). The CDR3 has 18 amino acids. Per the germline V gene, CDR1 is KGHSH and CDR2 is LQKENI. V gave up 5 bases and J gave up 0 bases, with 20 bases separating them.

The chain joins TRBV7-2 to TRBJ1-1; possible D gene TRBD1, 5 bases. The CDR3 sequence is 19 residues long. Per germline, CDR1 SGHTA and CDR2 FQGNSA. The V gene lost 1 base and the J gene lost 1 base, with 22 bases spanning the gap. CDR3 DNA sequence: TGTGCCAGCAGCTTAGTTATTGCGGTCTATGCGGGGCGGAACACTGAAGCTTTCTTT. Translated, it gives CASSLVIAVYAGRNTEAFF.

The chain employs TRBV19 and TRBJ1-1; no firm D call. Trimming left V 5 bases short and J 1 base short, with 17 bases between. Germline-derived CDR1 and CDR2 are LNHDA and SQIVND (reference sequence). This CDR3 spans 16 amino acids. The CDR3 DNA is TGTGCCAGTAGTTATGAGTGGTCTCGGAGGAACACTGAAGCTTTCTTT. This sequence encodes CASSYEWSRRNTEAFF.

This rearrangement joins TRBV7-3 to TRBJ2-2; 10 positions match TRBD2. J gave up 2 bases and V 5 bases, and 8 bases lay outside the gene matches. The CDR3 covers 17 residues. Germline V CDR1 and CDR2: SGHTA, FQGTGA. In DNA, the CDR3 is TGTGCCAGCAGCCCCGGGGTAGCGGGAGGAAACACCGGGGAGCTGTTTTTT. Protein sequence: CASSPGVAGGNTGELFF.

The chain recombines TRBV10-3 with TRBJ1-4, with 9 nucleotides matching TRBD1. Germline V CDR1 and CDR2: ENHRY, SYGVKD. Unmatched junction bases numbered 4, after V lost 4 bases and J lost 10 bases. The CDR3 covers 13 residues. DNA of the CDR3: TGTGCCATCAGTGGGACAGGGGAGGGAAAACTGTTTTTT. Its protein product is CAISGTGEGKLFF.

V is TRBV13 and J is TRBJ2-7, with D uncertain. CDR1 is PRHDT, CDR2 FYEKMQ, per germline (reference sequence). Trimming pared 4 bases from V and 0 bases from J, leaving 19 bases between. This CDR3 is 17 amino acids long. CDR3 nucleotides: TGTGCCAGCAGCTACCTTGCGGAAGAGCTAGGCTCCTACGAGCAGTACTTC. This sequence encodes CASSYLAEELGSYEQYF.

V is TRBV6-1 and J is TRBJ1-4; 7 bases are shared with TRBD1. Germline lookup yields CDR1 MNHNS and CDR2 SASEGT. V lost 4 bases, J lost 7 bases, and 12 bases stayed unmatched. The CDR3 spans 16 residues. CDR3 sequence: CASSGLQGYVFEKLFF. As DNA, the CDR3 is TGTGCCAGCAGTGGTTTACAGGGGTACGTTTTTGAAAAACTGTTTTTT.

CDR3 sequence: CASSAQTGPGYEQFF. In DNA, the CDR3 is TGTGCCAGTAGTGCCCAGACAGGTCCGGGTTATGAGCAGTTCTTC. The genes are TRBV19 and TRBJ2-1, with a tentative D call TRBD1 (6 bases). V was shortened by 5 bases and J by 8 bases, with 19 bases between the two germline ends. Germline CDR1 LNHDA, CDR2 SQIVND (reference sequence). This CDR3 region has 15 residues.

The chain has TRBV10-3 and TRBJ1-5; a possible D gene is TRBD1 (6 bases). Germline loops: CDR1 ENHRY, CDR2 SYGVKD. V lost 10 bases and J lost 3, with 13 bases in between. CDR3 length: 13 residues. The chain's CDR3 is CATGADTNQPQHF. CDR3 DNA: TGTGCCACAGGGGCGGACACCAATCAGCCCCAGCATTTT.

CDR3 DNA: TGCAGCGTTCATTGGGGGGACACTGAAGCTTTCTTT. As protein: CSVHWGDTEAFF. The genes are TRBV29-1 and TRBJ1-1, with TRBD1 as a possible D gene (5 bases). The V gene's germline CDR1 is SQVTM and CDR2 ANQGSEA. The CDR3 consists of 12 residues. Trimming shortened V by 5 bases and J by 3 bases, and 10 bases separated the two germline ends.

This sequence joins TRBV28 and TRBJ1-1; no clear D gene. This CDR3 contains 11 residues. Looked up from germline, CDR1 is MDHEN and CDR2 is SYDVKM. V dropped 7 bases and J dropped 5 bases, with 8 bases sitting between them. This chain's CDR3 is CASNWGTEAFF. Here the CDR3 DNA reads TGTGCCAGCAATTGGGGTACTGAAGCTTTCTTT.

The rearrangement links TRBV6-5 to TRBJ2-7; no reliable D call. V was trimmed by 2 bases and J by 2 bases, leaving 10 bases between them. Germline V gene lookup returns CDR1 MNHEY and CDR2 SVGAGI. The CDR3 consists of 14 residues. CDR3: CASSYRGRPYEQYF. In DNA form, the CDR3 reads TGTGCCAGCAGTTACCGAGGAAGACCCTACGAGCAGTACTTC.

This clone occurred once. This sequence joins TRBV29-1 and TRBJ2-1; unclear D gene. Trimming stripped 5 bases from V and 0 bases from J, with 8 bases between. The CDR3 totals 13 residues. Germline CDR1 SQVTM, CDR2 ANQGSEA. CDR3 in amino acids: CSVLRSSYNEQFF. CDR3 DNA: TGCAGCGTTCTGCGGAGCTCCTACAATGAGCAGTTCTTC.

V usage is TRBV29-1 and J usage is TRBJ1-1; D uncertain. V was shortened by 0 bases and J by 0 bases, with 11 bases between the two germline ends. Germline values: CDR1 SQVTM, CDR2 ANQGSEA. This CDR3 is built from 15 residues. The CDR3 sequence: CSVEDRAAMNTEAFF. The CDR3 coding sequence is TGCAGCGTTGAAGATCGGGCAGCCATGAACACTGAAGCTTTCTTT.

This chain's CDR3 is CASSTTSGYYNEQFF. CDR3 DNA sequence: TGTGCCAGTAGTACTACTAGCGGATACTACAATGAGCAGTTCTTC. V gene TRBV19 combines with J gene TRBJ2-1; the match to TRBD2 covers 8 bases. The CDR3 extends over 15 amino acids. Germline lookup yields CDR1 LNHDA and CDR2 SQIVND (reference sequence). The ends lost 4 bases at V and 3 bases at J; junction bases unmatched: 5. Based on the CDR3 plus reference TRBV19 and TRBJ2-1, the full variable domain is DGGITQSPKYLFRKEGQNVTLSCEQNLNHDAMYWYRQDPGQGLRLIYYSQIVNDFQKGDIAEGYSVSREKKESFPLTVTSAQKNPTAFYLCASSTTSGYYNEQFFGPGTRLTVL.